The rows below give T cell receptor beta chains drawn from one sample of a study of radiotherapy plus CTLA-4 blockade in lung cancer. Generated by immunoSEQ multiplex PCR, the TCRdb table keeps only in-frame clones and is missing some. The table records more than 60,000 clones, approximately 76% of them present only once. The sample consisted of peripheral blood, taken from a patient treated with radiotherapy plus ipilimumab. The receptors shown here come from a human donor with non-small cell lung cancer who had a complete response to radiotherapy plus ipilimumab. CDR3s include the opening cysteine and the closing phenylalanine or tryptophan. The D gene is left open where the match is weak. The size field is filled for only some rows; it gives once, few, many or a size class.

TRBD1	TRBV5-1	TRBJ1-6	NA	TGCGCCAGCAGCCTCGGCCGCATTCAAGACAGGGGGCTAGTCGATTCACCCCTCCACTTT	CASSLGRIQDRGLVDSPLHF
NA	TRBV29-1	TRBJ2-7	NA	TGCAGCGTTGCGGGACGGACAGCCTACGAGCAGTACTTC	CSVAGRTAYEQYF
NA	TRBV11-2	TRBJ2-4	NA	TGTGCCAGCAGCTTGCCCCCAGGTCTCACCAAAAACATTCAGTACTTC	CASSLPPGLTKNIQYF
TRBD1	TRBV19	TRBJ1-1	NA	TGTGCCAGTACCAAGGACAGGATGGTAGACTCTGAAGCTTTCTTT	CASTKDRMVDSEAFF
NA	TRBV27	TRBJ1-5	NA	TGTGCCAGCAGTTGGTGGGGGGGAGGTCAGCCCCAGCATTTT	CASSWWGGGQPQHF
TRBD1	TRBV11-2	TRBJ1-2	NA	TGTGCCAGCAGCTTAGCGGGGACAGGGGTCCCCCCCCCTAGTGGCTACACCTTC	CASSLAGTGVPPPSGYTF
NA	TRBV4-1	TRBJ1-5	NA	TGCGCCAGCAGCCAAGTCTTCAGGAGCAATCAGCCCCAGCATTTT	CASSQVFRSNQPQHF
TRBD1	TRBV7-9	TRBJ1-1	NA	TGTGCCAGCAGCCAGACAGGGTCCCTGAACACTGAAGCTTTCTTT	CASSQTGSLNTEAFF
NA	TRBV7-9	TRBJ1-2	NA	TGTGCCAGCAGTCCCCGACACGGAACACCCTATGGCTACACCTTC	CASSPRHGTPYGYTF
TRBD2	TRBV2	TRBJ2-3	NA	TGTGCCAGCAGAGGGACTAGCGGGAGCGCCTCGCAGTATTTT	CASRGTSGSASQYF
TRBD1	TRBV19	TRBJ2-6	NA	TGTGCCAGTAGTATAAGATGGACAGGAGACTCTGGGGCCAACGTCCTGACTTTC	CASSIRWTGDSGANVLTF
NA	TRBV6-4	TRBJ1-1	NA	TGTGCCAGCAGTGCCCAGGGGAGCACTGAAGCTTTCTTT	CASSAQGSTEAFF
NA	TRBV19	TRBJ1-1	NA	TGTGCCAGTAGTAGGAGGGGAAACACTGAAGCTTTCTTT	CASSRRGNTEAFF
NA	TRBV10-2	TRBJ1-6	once	TGCGCCAGCAGTGAGTCTATAATAGGGGGACCGGATTCACCCCTCCACTTT	CASSESIIGGPDSPLHF